A selection of T cell receptor beta chains follows, all from one sample in a study of cytomegalovirus exposure and HLA in healthy donors. Sequencing was performed with immunoSEQ multiplex PCR; in TCRdb, only in-frame clones are kept and a portion is missing. The sample holds 220,000 or so clones; 82% are singletons and the top ten take about 3%. Sequencing used PBMCs. These receptors were taken from a woman aged 40 to 55 in good health and CMV-seronegative. The CDR3 runs from the conserved cysteine through the conserved F or W. Each record gives: J gene, V gene, CDR3 protein.

j_gene: TRBJ2-6
v_gene: TRBV30
CDR3aa: CAWSADPGQGNVLTF

j_gene: TRBJ1-3
v_gene: TRBV2
CDR3aa: CASRATGSGNTIYF

j_gene: TRBJ1-2
v_gene: TRBV7-9
CDR3aa: CASSLPGGNYGYTF

j_gene: TRBJ1-1
v_gene: TRBV27
CDR3aa: CASSSGELNTEAFF

j_gene: TRBJ2-7
v_gene: TRBV28
CDR3aa: CASSLDRGEYEQYF

j_gene: TRBJ2-1
v_gene: TRBV6-5
CDR3aa: CASSYSSGRANNEQFF

j_gene: TRBJ2-5
v_gene: TRBV5-1
CDR3aa: CASSLNPGGRETQYF

j_gene: TRBJ2-3
v_gene: TRBV9
CDR3aa: CASSVGDGSADTQYF

j_gene: TRBJ2-2
v_gene: TRBV5-4
CDR3aa: CASKGAPSGTNTGELFF

j_gene: TRBJ2-7
v_gene: TRBV6-6
CDR3aa: CASSNSGANEQYF

j_gene: TRBJ1-2
v_gene: TRBV15
CDR3aa: CATSLGLGQNYGYTF

j_gene: TRBJ1-5
v_gene: TRBV28
CDR3aa: CASIWGQHSNQPQHF

j_gene: TRBJ2-7
v_gene: TRBV7-8
CDR3aa: CASSPLAGSIEQYF

j_gene: TRBJ2-7
v_gene: TRBV6-6
CDR3aa: CASSYSRASSYEQYF

j_gene: TRBJ2-7
v_gene: TRBV29-1
CDR3aa: CSVEEMAGGSYEQYF

j_gene: TRBJ2-7
v_gene: TRBV25-1
CDR3aa: CASTAGTSYEQYF

j_gene: TRBJ1-2
v_gene: TRBV27
CDR3aa: CASSPHPDRGGYGYTF

j_gene: TRBJ2-7
v_gene: TRBV9
CDR3aa: CASSFTPGAAGGDNEQYF

j_gene: TRBJ2-5
v_gene: TRBV9
CDR3aa: CASSVGPGQGKAETQYF

j_gene: TRBJ1-2
v_gene: TRBV6-1
CDR3aa: CASSEARGGEGYTF

j_gene: TRBJ2-7
v_gene: TRBV6-5
CDR3aa: CASSLGGGYEQYF

j_gene: TRBJ2-7
v_gene: TRBV6-5
CDR3aa: CASSYSSLAGEQYF

j_gene: TRBJ2-7
v_gene: TRBV30
CDR3aa: CAWSTSGGEQYF

j_gene: TRBJ2-7
v_gene: TRBV28
CDR3aa: CASTPGGAKVVYEQYF

j_gene: TRBJ1-1
v_gene: TRBV7-9
CDR3aa: CSSSLGTGLGHGEAFF

j_gene: TRBJ1-2
v_gene: TRBV7-9
CDR3aa: CASSPGGVNYGYTF

j_gene: TRBJ1-1
v_gene: TRBV27
CDR3aa: CASSFVARTGVNTEAFF

j_gene: TRBJ2-3
v_gene: TRBV28
CDR3aa: CASESGRGLEDTQYF

j_gene: TRBJ1-1
v_gene: TRBV29-1
CDR3aa: CSEDTVDGPFF

j_gene: TRBJ1-1
v_gene: TRBV10-2
CDR3aa: CASSAINRGLPSTEAFF

j_gene: TRBJ2-3
v_gene: TRBV10-2
CDR3aa: CASSEGTSGRDTQYF